This T cell receptor beta chain was obtained from a study of T cell responses to AZD1222 COVID-19 vaccine. Assay: immunoSEQ multiplex PCR; the TCRdb copy retains only in-frame clones and omits some. The sample holds some 100,000 clones, 70% to 90% seen once. Points from the study as a whole: Repertoire sampling was restricted to post-peak T cell response timepoints. At 160-218 and 743-854, vaccine-associated CD4 TCRs were dominant, and they spanned spike.

A remark on this clone: Its cognate antigen is unknown.

Trimming at V came to 0 bases and at J to 6 bases, leaving 4 bases not matched to a gene. Germline V CDR1 and CDR2: MNHNS, SASEGT. The CDR3 extends over 15 amino acids. The chain combines TRBV6-1 with TRBJ1-5; 8 bases are a match to TRBD1. The clonotype comes from an adult in good health. The sample was peripheral blood, taken on day 0 of AZD1222 vaccination. This chain's CDR3 is CASSEAQGTGQPQHF. DNA for the CDR3: TGTGCCAGCAGTGAAGCCCAGGGGACAGGTCAGCCCCAGCATTTT.